Presented here are 10 T cell receptor beta chains from one specimen sequenced in a study of T cell changes during pregnancy in multiple sclerosis. Assay used: immunoSEQ multiplex PCR; TCRdb lists only in-frame clones, some missing. The profile shows about 77,000 clones, about 92% of them singletons. Sequencing used peripheral blood, obtained after pregnancy. These receptors all come from a female donor in good health, enrolled as a control in a pregnancy study.

The chain uses TRBV4-1 and TRBJ2-3; tentative D call: TRBD2 (7 bases). V was cut by 1 base and J by 5 bases, with 22 bases left in between. The CDR3 loop spans 18 amino acids. Germline CDR1 is MGHRA and CDR2 is YSYEKL. The CDR3: CASSQVGGSSGTIDTQYF. In DNA, the CDR3 is TGCGCCAGCAGCCAAGTAGGGGGATCTAGCGGAACCATAGATACGCAGTATTTT.

The V gene is TRBV5-5, the J gene TRBJ1-4; D is uncertain. The CDR3 is 16 residues long. Germline V gene lookup returns CDR1 SGHKS and CDR2 YYEKEE (reference sequence). V was pared by 0 bases and J by 8 bases, with 17 bases between. The CDR3: CASSLVIRLEQEKLFF. DNA for the CDR3: TGTGCCAGCAGCTTGGTTATCAGGTTAGAGCAGGAAAAACTGTTTTTT. Based on the CDR3 plus reference TRBV5-5 and TRBJ1-4, the full variable domain is DAGVTQSPTHLIKTRGQQVTLRCSPISGHKSVSWYQQVLGQGPQFIFQYYEKEERGRGNFPDRFSARQFPNYSSELNVNALLLGDSALYLCASSLVIRLEQEKLFFGSGTQLSVL.

V is TRBV15 and J is TRBJ1-2; D perhaps matches TRBD1 (6 bases). This CDR3 has 16 amino acids. Per germline, CDR1 LNHNV and CDR2 YYDKDF (reference sequence). V was trimmed by 2 bases and J by 7 bases, leaving 20 bases between them. CDR3 bases: TGTGCCACCAGCAGACCGATTGACAGGACCTCGACTGGCTACACCTTC. Translation: CATSRPIDRTSTGYTF.

The chain is built from TRBV18 and TRBJ2-7, with TRBD2 matching over 11 bases. V lost 3 bases and J lost 7; bases outside the gene matches: 8. Germline V gene sequence: CDR1 KGHSH, CDR2 LQKENI. CDR3 length: 15 amino acids. For the CDR3, the DNA is TGTGCCAGCTCACCCCCGGCTAGCGGGGGGCGAGAGCAGTACTTC. Residues: CASSPPASGGREQYF.

The CDR3 DNA follows: TGTGCCAGCAGTGAAGCGCGGCTAGCGGGGGGGGTTCCGTACTTC. This gives the protein CASSEARLAGGVPYF. The chain has TRBV2 and TRBJ2-5, with 12 bases that match TRBD2. Looked up from germline, CDR1 is SNHLY and CDR2 is FYNNEI. The J segment lost 13 bases and the V segment lost 0 bases, leaving 9 bases of the junction unmatched. The length of the CDR3 is 15 residues.

CDR3: CASLSGGPKTQYF. The DNA of the CDR3 is TGTGCCAGCCTCTCAGGGGGTCCGAAGACCCAGTACTTC. V gene TRBV7-8 combines with J gene TRBJ2-5; 7 nucleotides match TRBD1. The CDR3 loop spans 13 amino acids. The trim removed 8 bases at V and 6 bases at J, leaving 9 bases unmatched. CDR1 is SGHVS, CDR2 FQNEAQ, per germline. The full variable domain, completed using reference TRBV7-8 and TRBJ2-5, is GAGVSQSPRYKVAKRGQDVALRCDPISGHVSLFWYQQALGQGPEFLTYFQNEAQLDKSGLPSDRFFAERPEGSVSTLKIQRTQQEDSAVYLCASLSGGPKTQYFGPGTRLLVL.

CDR3 residues: CASSAQQGTDGYTF. CDR3 DNA sequence: TGTGCCAGCAGCGCCCAACAGGGGACCGATGGCTACACCTTC. This chain connects TRBV7-8 to TRBJ1-2; 7 nucleotides match TRBD1. This CDR3 has 14 residues. With 5 bases clipped from V and 6 bases from J, the junction kept 9 bases outside the gene matches. Germline V gene sequence: CDR1 SGHVS, CDR2 FQNEAQ.

The chain links TRBV19 to TRBJ2-5, with D possibly being TRBD2 (5 bases). Trimming shortened V by 6 bases and J by 5 bases, and 19 bases separated the two germline ends. The CDR3 consists of 15 residues. Looked up from germline, CDR1 is LNHDA and CDR2 is SQIVND (reference sequence). This chain's CDR3 is CASSTSRGRLETQYF. The CDR3 region has the DNA TGTGCCAGTAGCACCTCCCGGGGAAGGTTGGAGACCCAGTACTTC.

This chain connects TRBV27 to TRBJ2-2; tentative D call: TRBD1 (6 bases). The ends were cut back, 2 bases at V and 1 base at J, with 8 bases in the middle. The CDR3 runs 15 residues. Germline lookup yields CDR1 MNHEY and CDR2 SMNVEV (reference sequence). CDR3 nucleotide sequence: TGTGCCAGCAGTTTAGAGACAGGGAACACCGGGGAGCTGTTTTTT. It specifies CASSLETGNTGELFF.

The sample holds one count of this clone. The CDR3 DNA is TGTGCCAGCGTCAAGAGTCAGGGTGGAGATACGCAGTATTTT. Its protein is CASVKSQGGDTQYF. This chain uses TRBV28 with TRBJ2-3, with D possibly being TRBD1 (5 bases). Germline assignment: CDR1 MDHEN and CDR2 SYDVKM. V was cut by 8 bases and J by 5 bases, with 17 bases left in between. The CDR3 has 14 residues.